The subject of this entry is one T cell receptor beta chain. As yet, its antigen is unknown. The sample originates from a study of CD8 T cells in ankylosing spondylitis. Whole-study results and caveats: Earlier work had already found some motif variants in reactive arthritis synovial fluid and blood. It was reported that disease-linked clones were significantly enriched in matched ankylosing spondylitis synovial fluid.

V was clipped by 6 bases and J by 8 bases; unmatched bases: 13. This CDR3 comprises 15 residues. TCRdb itself ran the 5' RACE reads through MiXCR, one entry per CDR3 protein. The sample has some 350,000 distinct CDR3 sequences, approximately 15% seen once. The TCR originated in a male donor with ankylosing spondylitis or in good health (not recorded which). The chain links TRBV12-3 or TRBV12-4 to TRBJ2-4; 7 nucleotides agree with TRBD1. The source material was blood, either unsorted or a sorted T cell fraction (not recorded which). Here the CDR3 DNA reads TGTGCCAGCAGCCGCGATGGGACAGCCTGGGACATTCAGTACTTC. Residues: CASSRDGTAWDIQYF.